These T cell receptor beta chains were read from a single sample in a study of T cells in Graves' hyperthyroidism and ophthalmopathy. TCRdb ran MiXCR on the multiplex PCR reads and lists one entry per CDR3 protein. The sample yields some 320,000 distinct CDR3 sequences, roughly 13% seen once. Sequencing used blood. These TCRs come from a middle-aged woman with Graves' ophthalmopathy. Each CDR3 is given with its conserved first and last residue. A D gene is named only where the DNA matches it firmly. Size is stated for part of the rows, as once, few or many counts, or as a class when the clone is expanded.

TRBJ2-7	many	NA	TRBV6-5	CASSYSLEASYEQYF	TGTGCCAGCAGTTACTCTTTGGAAGCATCCTACGAGCAGTACTTC
TRBJ1-5	NA	NA	TRBV20-1	CSAHEATRYSNQPQHF	TGCAGTGCCCATGAGGCCACGAGATATAGCAATCAGCCCCAGCATTTT
TRBJ2-5	many	TRBD1	TRBV10-3	CATLRDRGEETQYF	TGTGCCACCCTCCGGGACAGGGGGGAAGAGACCCAGTACTTC
TRBJ1-2	NA	NA	TRBV6-5	CASSYFPARGFQGYTF	TGTGCCAGCAGTTACTTTCCGGCGCGGGGATTTCAAGGCTACACCTTC
TRBJ1-1	once	NA	TRBV5-1	CASSLVGGSSEVFF	TGCGCCAGCAGCTTGGTAGGGGGTTCCTCTGAAGTTTTCTTT
TRBJ2-3	NA	NA	TRBV5-1	CASSFGQTDTQYF	TGCGCCAGCAGCTTCGGCCAAACAGATACGCAGTATTTT
TRBJ1-2	many	NA	TRBV20-1	CSATTGKYGYTF	TGCAGTGCTACGACAGGAAAGTACGGCTACACCTTC
TRBJ1-1	NA	NA	TRBV19	CASSSREHTGAFF	TGTGCCAGTAGTTCCAGGGAACATACTGGAGCTTTCTTT
TRBJ2-7	many	TRBD1	TRBV20-1	CSARSSTGGSFDEQYF	TGCAGTGCTAGATCCTCCACAGGGGGCAGCTTCGACGAGCAGTACTTC
TRBJ2-7	many	NA	TRBV2	CASSSGTPVYEQYF	TGTGCCAGCAGTTCCGGGACACCAGTCTACGAGCAGTACTTC
TRBJ2-3	few	TRBD2	TRBV20-1	CSAPRLAGGNTDTQYF	TGCAGTGCACCCCGACTAGCGGGGGGTAACACAGATACGCAGTATTTT
TRBJ2-3	NA	NA	TRBV29-1	CSVTMGSATSTDTQYF	TGCAGCGTGACTATGGGAAGCGCAACTAGCACAGATACGCAGTATTTT
TRBJ2-2	NA	TRBD1	TRBV11-1	CASSLNGVGQGGAGELFF	TGTGCCAGCAGCTTAAATGGTGTGGGACAGGGAGGCGCCGGGGAGCTGTTTTTT
TRBJ2-3	many	NA	TRBV11-2	CASSLGLGLTDTQYF	TGTGCCAGCAGCTTAGGACTAGGGTTAACAGATACGCAGTATTTT
TRBJ1-6	NA	NA	TRBV9	CASSVGGSSPLHF	TGTGCCAGCAGCGTGGGGGGGAGTTCACCCCTCCACTTT
TRBJ2-3	many	NA	TRBV7-6	CASSLMGGQLRDTQYF	TGTGCCAGCAGCTTAATGGGGGGACAGTTGCGAGATACGCAGTATTTT
TRBJ1-1	few	TRBD1	TRBV11-3	CASSLAVGTGTSMNTEAFF	TGTGCCAGCAGCTTAGCGGTCGGGACAGGGACCTCCATGAACACTGAAGCTTTCTTT
TRBJ1-2	many	NA	TRBV28	CASSFKDGYTF	TGTGCCAGCAGTTTTAAAGATGGCTACACCTTC
TRBJ1-1	many	NA	TRBV11-2	CASSYETDGSEAFF	TGTGCCAGCAGCTACGAAACCGACGGAAGTGAAGCTTTCTTT
TRBJ1-1	many	NA	TRBV28	CASSEGGPNTEAFF	TGTGCCAGCAGTGAGGGGGGACCGAACACTGAAGCTTTCTTT
TRBJ2-2	few	TRBD2	TRBV7-9	CASLGLAGGTTNTGELFF	TGTGCCAGCCTGGGACTAGCGGGGGGAACGACAAACACCGGGGAGCTGTTTTTT
TRBJ2-7	few	TRBD2	TRBV7-2	CASSGKRGGSYEQYF	TGTGCCAGCAGCGGGAAGCGGGGAGGTTCCTACGAGCAGTACTTC
TRBJ2-7	many	NA	TRBV6-1	CASSATAGTRFGEQYF	TGTGCCAGCAGCGCCACTGCCGGGACTCGGTTCGGGGAGCAGTACTTC
TRBJ1-2	NA	TRBD1	TRBV5-4	CASSSGQGANYGYTF	TGTGCCAGCAGCTCCGGACAGGGGGCAAACTATGGCTACACCTTC
TRBJ2-3	many	TRBD1	TRBV20-1	CSAFALSGTEALAQPGTDTQYF	TGCAGTGCTTTTGCCCTTAGTGGGACAGAGGCTCTTGCACAGCCTGGCACAGATACGCAGTATTTT
TRBJ1-2	NA	TRBD1	TRBV6-1	CASSEDRGPRGYTF	TGTGCCAGCAGTGAAGACAGGGGGCCTCGGGGCTACACCTTC
TRBJ2-4	few	NA	TRBV6-1	CASLRGVEENIQYF	TGTGCCAGCCTCAGGGGGGTTGAGGAAAACATTCAGTACTTC
TRBJ2-3	many	NA	TRBV28	CASSLGPQGSTDTQYF	TGTGCCAGCAGTTTAGGTCCACAGGGATCCACAGATACGCAGTATTTT
TRBJ2-7	many	TRBD2	TRBV2	CASSAQKGLNYEQYF	TGTGCCAGCAGCGCCCAGAAGGGACTAAACTACGAGCAGTACTTC
TRBJ2-1	many	NA	TRBV20-1	CSARDASRGHNEQFF	TGCAGTGCTAGAGATGCATCGCGGGGTCACAATGAGCAGTTCTTC
TRBJ1-3	NA	NA	TRBV20-1	CSARPDRVSGNTIYF	TGCAGTGCTAGACCCGACAGAGTCTCTGGAAACACCATATATTTT
TRBJ2-7	many	NA	TRBV28	CASSGGGMSSYEQYF	TGTGCCAGCAGCGGAGGGGGGATGAGCTCCTACGAGCAGTACTTC